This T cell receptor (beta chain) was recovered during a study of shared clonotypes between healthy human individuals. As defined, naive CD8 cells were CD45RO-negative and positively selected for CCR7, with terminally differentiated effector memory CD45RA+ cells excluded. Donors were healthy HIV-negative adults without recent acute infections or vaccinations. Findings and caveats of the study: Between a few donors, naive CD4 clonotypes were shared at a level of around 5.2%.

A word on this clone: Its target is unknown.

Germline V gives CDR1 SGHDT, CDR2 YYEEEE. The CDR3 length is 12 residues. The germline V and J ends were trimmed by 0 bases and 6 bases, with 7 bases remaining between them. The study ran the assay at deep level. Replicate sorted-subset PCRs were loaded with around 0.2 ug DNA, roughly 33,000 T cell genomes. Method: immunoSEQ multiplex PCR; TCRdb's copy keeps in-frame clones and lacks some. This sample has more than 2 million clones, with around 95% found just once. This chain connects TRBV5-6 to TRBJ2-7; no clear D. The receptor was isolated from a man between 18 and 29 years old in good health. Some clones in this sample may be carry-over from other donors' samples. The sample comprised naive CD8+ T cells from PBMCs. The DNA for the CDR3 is TGTGCCAGCAGCTTGGGCGCTGGCGAGCAGTACTTC. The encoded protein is CASSLGAGEQYF.